The source of this TCR beta chain is a study of blood T cell repertoires in COVID-19. Study background: PBMCs, B-cell-depleted T cells, or T cells were the source of the cDNA or gDNA that made up the material.

Germline V lookup: CDR1 LNHNV, CDR2 YYDKDF (reference sequence). The CDR3 is 18 amino acids. Trimming at V came to 3 bases and at J to 0 bases, leaving 7 bases not matched to a gene. Study processing details: Scientists estimated how many nucleated cells there were by amplifying reference gene primers. Some clones are missing from TCRdb's copy, which holds only in-frame ones; the method was immunoSEQ multiplex PCR. V and J calls plus clone size are reproduced from that table; the DNA served to infer D and trimming. The table has 250,000 to 300,000 clones, roughly 90% seen once; the top ten hold roughly 2.3%.

The source is a man aged 50-59 years with acute or convalescent COVID-19. The sequenced sample was peripheral blood. The chain carries TRBV15 and TRBJ2-6; 8 bases fit TRBD1. CDR3 DNA sequence: TGTGCCACCAGCAGGAGGACAGGGAGACTCTCTGGGGCCAACGTCCTGACTTTC. Residues: CATSRRTGRLSGANVLTF. The complete variable domain, with remaining parts taken from reference TRBV15 and TRBJ2-6, reads DAMVIQNPRYQVTQFGKPVTLSCSQTLNHNVMYWYQQKSSQAPKLLFHYYDKDFNNEADTPDNFQSRRPNTSFCFLDIRSPGLGDTAMYLCATSRRTGRLSGANVLTFGAGSRLTVL.